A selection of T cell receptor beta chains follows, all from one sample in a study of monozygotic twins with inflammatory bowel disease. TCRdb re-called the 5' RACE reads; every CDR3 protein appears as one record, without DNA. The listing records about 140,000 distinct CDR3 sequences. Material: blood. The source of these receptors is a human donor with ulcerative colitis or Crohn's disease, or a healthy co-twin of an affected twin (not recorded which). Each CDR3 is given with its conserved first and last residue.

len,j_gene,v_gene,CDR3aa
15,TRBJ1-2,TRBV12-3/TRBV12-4,CASTQSGGPNYGYTF
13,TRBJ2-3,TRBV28,CASSHRGTDTQYF
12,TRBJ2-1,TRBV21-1,CASSKRDKEQFF
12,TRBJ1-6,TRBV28,CASSSTGRALHF
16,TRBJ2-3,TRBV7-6,CASSLFGGYSTDTQYF
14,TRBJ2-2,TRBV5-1,CASSLVVGAGELFF
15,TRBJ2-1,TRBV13,CASSSPGQLNNEQFF
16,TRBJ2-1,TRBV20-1,CSASNSGTSGYNEQFF
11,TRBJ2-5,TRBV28,CASKQDETQYF
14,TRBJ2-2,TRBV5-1,CASSLAGNTGELFF
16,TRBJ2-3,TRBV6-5,CASSYKEREDTDTQYF
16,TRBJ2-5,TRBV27,CASSLAPGGGVETQYF
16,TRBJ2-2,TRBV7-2,CASSQTSVANTGELFF
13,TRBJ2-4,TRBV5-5,CASTGTGPFQKYF
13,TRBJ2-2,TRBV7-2,CASSSVLTGELFF
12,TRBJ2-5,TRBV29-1,CSVGTSPETQYF
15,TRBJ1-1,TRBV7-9,CASSSRGGGVTEAFF
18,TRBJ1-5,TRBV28,CASSPPTGSGYSNQPQHF
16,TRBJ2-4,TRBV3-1,CASSRAGGTAKNIQYF
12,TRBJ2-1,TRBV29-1,CSVYGGKDEQFF
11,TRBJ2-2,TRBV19,CASRETGELFF
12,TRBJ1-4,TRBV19,CACRDRDEKLFF
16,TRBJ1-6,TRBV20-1,CSARDPATGNNSPLHF
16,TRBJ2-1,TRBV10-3,CAISGRTGEGYNEQFF
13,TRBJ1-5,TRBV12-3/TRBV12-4,CASSYQSWQPQHF
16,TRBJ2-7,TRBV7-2,CASSAGLAGSAYEQYF
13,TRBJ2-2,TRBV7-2,CASRTGAAGGLFF
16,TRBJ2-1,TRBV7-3,CASSLTGSGYYNEQFF
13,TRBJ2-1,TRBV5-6,CASIPGLADEQFF
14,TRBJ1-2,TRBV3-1,CASSQDLNSYGYTF
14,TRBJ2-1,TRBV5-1,CASSLGLAGGEQFF
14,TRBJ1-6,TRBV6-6,CASSPGRGNSPLHF
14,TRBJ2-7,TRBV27,CASSWASGSYEQYF
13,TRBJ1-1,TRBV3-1,CASSGTGRTEAFF
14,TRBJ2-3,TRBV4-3,CASSPRGRTDTQYF
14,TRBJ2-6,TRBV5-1,CASSGISGANVLTF
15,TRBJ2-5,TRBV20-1,CSARAPSGSLETQYF
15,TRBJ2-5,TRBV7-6,CASSYWASGKETQYF
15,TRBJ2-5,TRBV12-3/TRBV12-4,CASSPRQGGMETQYF
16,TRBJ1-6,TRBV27,CASSLSAQSYNSPLHF
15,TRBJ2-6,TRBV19,CASTSGLSGANVLTF
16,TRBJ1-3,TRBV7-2,CASSHGPGTSGNTIYF
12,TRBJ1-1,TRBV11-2,CASSQGWTEAFF
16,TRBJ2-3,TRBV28,CASSPQLGARRNTQYF
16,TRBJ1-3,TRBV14,CASSQDVPASGNTIYF
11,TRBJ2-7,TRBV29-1,CSAKREYEQYF
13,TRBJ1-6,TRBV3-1,CASSLGTGRPLHF
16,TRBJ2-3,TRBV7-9,CASSLGVRRSTDTQYF
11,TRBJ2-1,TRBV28,CASSAAYEQFF
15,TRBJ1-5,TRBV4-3,CASSKDRGLDQPQHF
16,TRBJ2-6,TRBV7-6,CASTSEGAPGANVLTF
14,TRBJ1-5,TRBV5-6,CASSLGLHNQPQHF
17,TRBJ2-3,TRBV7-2,CASSLSGLAGFGGTQYF
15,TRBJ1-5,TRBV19,CASTVRTGADQPQHF
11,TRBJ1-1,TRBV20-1,CSGSGDGEAFF
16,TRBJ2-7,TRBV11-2,CASSRTGQGGIYEQYF
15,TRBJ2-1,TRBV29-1,CSVGTSGTYYNEQFF